What follows are 11 T cell receptor beta chains derived from one specimen sequenced in a study of blood T cell repertoires in COVID-19. TCRdb's table, derived via immunoSEQ multiplex PCR, lists solely in-frame clones and lacks some. The sample carries tens of thousands of clones, roughly nine tenths recorded once. The source material was peripheral blood. The receptors were sampled from a man between 60 and 70 years old with active or convalescent COVID-19.

The chain has TRBV18 and TRBJ1-5; 7 bases agree with TRBD1. The germline V gene encodes CDR1 KGHSH and CDR2 LQKENI. Losses at the gene ends were 4 bases for V and 3 bases for J; bases not matched to a gene: 9. The CDR3 contains 16 residues. CDR3 coding DNA: TGTGCCAGCTCACTCTTGACAGGGAGCCCCAATCAGCCCCAGCATTTT. It yields the protein CASSLLTGSPNQPQHF.

The chain links TRBV7-6 to TRBJ1-6; TRBD1 agrees at 7 bases. CDR1 is SGHVS and CDR2 is FNYEAQ in the germline V gene. The V segment lost 3 bases and the J segment 10 bases; nucleotides outside the gene matches: 12. This CDR3 is built from 16 residues. CDR3 region: CASSLFPSQGGSPLHF. The CDR3 DNA sequence: TGTGCCAGCAGCTTGTTCCCCTCGCAGGGGGGATCACCCCTCCACTTT.

The V and J genes are TRBV19 and TRBJ1-2; D ambiguous. The CDR3 extends over 12 amino acids. Trimming shortened V by 5 bases and J by 4 bases, and 8 bases separated the two germline ends. Per the germline V gene, CDR1 is LNHDA and CDR2 is SQIVND (reference sequence). This chain's CDR3 is CASSLSSYGYTF. The CDR3 bases are TGTGCCAGTAGTCTCTCCAGCTATGGCTACACCTTC.

Written as DNA, the CDR3 is TGTGCCAGCGGCCAAAACATTCAGTACTTC. Residues: CASGQNIQYF. The rearrangement joins TRBV2 to TRBJ2-4; D call uncertain. CDR1 and CDR2 from the germline V gene are SNHLY and FYNNEI. Trimming removed 8 bases from V and 5 bases from J, with 4 bases in between. The length of the CDR3 is 10 residues.

This clone was found once. This chain uses TRBV18 with TRBJ2-2; 9 bases map to TRBD1. This CDR3 has 16 residues. CDR1 KGHSH and CDR2 LQKENI come from the germline V gene. Trimming removed 3 bases from V and 2 bases from J; junction bases left unmatched: 4. This CDR3 reads CASSPETGGNTGELFF. The CDR3 region has the DNA TGTGCCAGCTCACCCGAGACAGGGGGAAACACCGGGGAGCTGTTTTTT.

The rearrangement joins TRBV10-3 to TRBJ1-1; D may be TRBD1 (6 bases). The germline V gene encodes CDR1 ENHRY and CDR2 SYGVKD. Trimming cost V 10 bases and J 2 bases, with 23 bases left between them. The CDR3 runs 16 residues. This CDR3 is CATGWGGLQGNTEAFF. CDR3 DNA sequence: TGTGCCACCGGATGGGGGGGTCTACAGGGAAACACTGAAGCTTTCTTT.

This chain joins TRBV6-5 and TRBJ2-3; the D is unclear. In germline, CDR1 is MNHEY, CDR2 SVGAGI. CDR3 length: 12 residues. Deletions cut 6 bases from V and 1 base from J, with 5 bases between. The DNA for the CDR3 is TGTGCCAGCAGCATTGGCACAGATACGCAGTATTTT. Translation gives CASSIGTDTQYF.

The count of this clone is one. V usage is TRBV10-1 and J usage is TRBJ1-2, with 8 positions matching TRBD1. The CDR3 totals 16 residues. With V trimmed by 0 bases and J by 7 bases, 10 bases remained unmatched. CDR1 is WNHNN and CDR2 is SYGVQD in the germline V gene (reference sequence). CDR3 in amino acids: CASSESLGRGLIGYTF. Here the CDR3 DNA reads TGCGCCAGCAGTGAGTCGCTGGGCAGGGGGCTAATTGGCTACACCTTC.

This chain joins TRBV11-2 and TRBJ1-5; 8 nucleotides agree with TRBD1. Germline V gives CDR1 SGHAT, CDR2 FQNNGV. CDR3 length: 15 amino acids. The V segment lost 5 bases and the J segment 4 bases; nucleotides outside the gene matches: 7. The CDR3 coding sequence is TGTGCCAGCAGCCCAGACAGGGGAGAGAATCAGCCCCAGCATTTT. It is translated as CASSPDRGENQPQHF.

J is TRBJ2-7 and V is TRBV19, with D possibly TRBD1 on 5 matching bases. The germline V gene encodes CDR1 LNHDA and CDR2 SQIVND (reference sequence). Between the trimmed V and J ends, which lost 6 bases and 5 bases, there was a span of 17 bases. CDR3 length: 14 residues. This chain's CDR3 is CASRPQGFRNEQYF. The CDR3 DNA is TGTGCCAGTAGACCTCAGGGTTTTCGGAACGAGCAGTACTTC.

J is TRBJ1-2 and V is TRBV9; maybe TRBD1 (5 bases). CDR1 SGDLS and CDR2 YYNGEE come from the germline V gene. V was pared by 3 bases and J by 5 bases, with 14 bases between. The CDR3 spans 14 residues. CDR3: CASSGDSLIYGYTF. The CDR3 DNA sequence: TGTGCCAGCAGCGGCGACAGCTTAATTTATGGCTACACCTTC.